The 20 T cell receptor beta chains presented below share a single source sample, sequenced in a study of CD8+ T cells in alopecia areata. Specified treatment: oral pan-JAK inhibitor, 5-10 mg twice daily. The authors extracted RNA and reverse transcribed it into cDNA as the sequencing template. Assay used: immunoSEQ multiplex PCR; TCRdb lists only in-frame clones, some missing. The sample includes roughly 180,000 clones, 50% to 60% of them seen just once. Sequenced here: CD4+ T cells sorted from blood, sampled at week 4, from a patient treated with tofacitinib. The source of these receptors is a human donor with alopecia areata.

The V call is TRBV4-1, the J call TRBJ2-7; no clear D. Looked up from germline, CDR1 is MGHRA and CDR2 is YSYEKL. This CDR3 is 14 amino acids long. V was shortened by 0 bases and J by 6 bases, with 12 bases between the two germline ends. CDR3 region: CASSQELRSGEQYF. The CDR3 DNA sequence: TGCGCCAGCAGCCAAGAGCTACGGAGTGGCGAGCAGTACTTC.

This clone was observed once. The chain recombines TRBV5-1 with TRBJ1-2; 10 bases are a match to TRBD1. Trimming removed 3 bases from V and 5 bases from J; junction bases left unmatched: 4. The germline V gene encodes CDR1 SGHRS and CDR2 YFSETQ. This CDR3 spans 14 amino acids. As DNA, the CDR3 is TGCGCCAGCAGCTCCGGGACAGGGGCGTATGGCTACACCTTC. It codes for CASSSGTGAYGYTF. Drawing the rest from reference TRBV5-1 and TRBJ1-2, the complete variable domain is KAGVTQTPRYLIKTRGQQVTLSCSPISGHRSVSWYQQTPGQGLQFLFEYFSETQRNKGNFPGRFSGRQFSNSRSEMNVSTLELGDSALYLCASSSGTGAYGYTFGSGTRLTVV.

To note about this clone: The germline gene is not matched at one end of the junction; a read error may be the cause. V is TRBV29-1 and J is TRBJ1-4, with 7 bases fitting TRBD1. CDR1 SQVTM and CDR2 ANQGSEA come from the germline V gene. This CDR3 is 12 amino acids long. CDR3 coding DNA: TGCAGCGTTGCAGACCCCGGGACAGACTTGCGATTT. This sequence encodes CSVADPGTDLRF.

This clone was seen a single time. The same CDR3 arises from other DNA sequences in this sample as well. This sequence joins TRBV29-1 and TRBJ2-5; D is uncertain. CDR1 is SQVTM and CDR2 is ANQGSEA in the germline V gene. Between the trimmed V and J ends, which lost 4 bases and 5 bases, there was a span of 5 bases. The CDR3 contains 10 residues. CDR3 coding DNA: TGCAGCGTTGGTTCCGAGACCCAGTACTTC. Amino acids: CSVGSETQYF.

The count of this clone is one. V is TRBV18 and J is TRBJ1-2, with D possibly being TRBD1 (6 bases). The germline V and J ends were trimmed by 6 bases and 0 bases, with 17 bases remaining between them. CDR3 size: 16 residues. Germline CDR1 reads KGHSH; CDR2 reads LQKENI. The CDR3 sequence: CASSPSQGPANYGYTF. DNA of the CDR3: TGTGCCAGCTCGCCTTCTCAGGGGCCAGCTAACTATGGCTACACCTTC.

V gene TRBV4-2 combines with J gene TRBJ2-7; D might be TRBD2 (5 bases). V was trimmed by 4 bases and J by 5 bases, leaving 12 bases between them. There are 13 residues in the CDR3. Looked up from germline, CDR1 is LGHNA and CDR2 is YNFKEQ. CDR3 region: CASSPLGVHEQYF. The CDR3 DNA reads as TGTGCCAGCAGCCCCCTCGGGGTTCACGAGCAGTACTTC.

Concerning this clone: Other DNA sequences from this sample encode an identical CDR3 as well. The chain uses TRBV7-2 and TRBJ2-3; possibly TRBD1 for D (5 bases). Trimming stripped 1 base from V and 3 bases from J, with 11 bases between. Germline CDR1 SGHTA, CDR2 FQGNSA. The CDR3 is made up of 15 amino acids. As DNA, the CDR3 is TGTGCCAGCAGCTTAGTCGGCTCAGGGACAGATACGCAGTATTTT. Protein sequence: CASSLVGSGTDTQYF.

The chain employs TRBV4-1 and TRBJ1-4; D unclear. The CDR3 spans 17 residues. Deletions cut 4 bases from V and 9 bases from J, with 24 bases between. Looked up from germline, CDR1 is MGHRA and CDR2 is YSYEKL. CDR3 nucleotides: TGCGCCAGCAGCCCAAGGCGTGGCGTCGGGAGTAGTCAAAAACTGTTTTTT. This sequence encodes CASSPRRGVGSSQKLFF.

This clone was observed a few times. DNA for the CDR3: TGCAGCGCCGGGGGCCCCCACTATGGCTACACCTTC. It codes for CSAGGPHYGYTF. This rearrangement joins TRBV29-1 to TRBJ1-2; D may be TRBD1 (6 bases). The CDR3 has 12 residues. CDR1 and CDR2 from the germline V gene are SQVTM and ANQGSEA. Trimming stripped 7 bases from V and 3 bases from J, with 12 bases between.

This chain links TRBV27 with TRBJ1-2; D is undetermined. This CDR3 comprises 14 residues. V was shortened by 6 bases and J by 6 bases, with 17 bases between the two germline ends. Germline V gives CDR1 MNHEY, CDR2 SMNVEV (reference sequence). The CDR3 loop reads CASSPGPTRDGYTF. CDR3 nucleotide sequence: TGTGCCAGCAGCCCTGGTCCGACTCGGGATGGCTACACCTTC.

This clone was picked up a small number of times. The chain joins TRBV19 to TRBJ2-7; D gene unclear. The CDR3 extends over 12 amino acids. Germline V gives CDR1 LNHDA, CDR2 SQIVND (reference sequence). The germline V and J ends were trimmed by 5 bases and 6 bases, with 11 bases remaining between them. CDR3 in amino acids: CASSALGGEQYF. The CDR3 coding sequence is TGTGCCAGTAGTGCCCTCGGCGGCGAGCAGTACTTC.

The chain employs TRBV6-1 and TRBJ2-3; the D call may be TRBD1 or TRBD2 (6 bases each). This CDR3 is 13 amino acids long. Trimming took 8 bases from V and 4 from J, leaving 13 bases between them. The V gene's germline CDR1 is MNHNS and CDR2 SASEGT. The CDR3 protein is CASAQGGSDTQYF. In nucleotides, the CDR3 is TGTGCCAGCGCACAGGGAGGTTCAGATACGCAGTATTTT.

This clone has a single count. The identical CDR3 is also encoded by other nucleotide sequences in the sample. This chain connects TRBV14 to TRBJ2-3; D is undetermined. The V end was cut by 1 base, the J end by 6 bases, with 5 bases between. Germline V lookup: CDR1 SGHDN, CDR2 FVKESK. This CDR3 spans 12 amino acids. CDR3 sequence: CASSQARDTQYF. CDR3 sequence (DNA): TGTGCCAGCAGCCAAGCCCGGGATACGCAGTATTTT.

This clone was detected only a few times. Other DNA sequences of this sample code for an identical CDR3. The chain is built from TRBV30 and TRBJ2-5, with D unresolved. CDR1 GTSNPN and CDR2 SVGIG come from the germline V gene (reference sequence). The CDR3 consists of 12 residues. V lost 1 base and J lost 5, with 8 bases in between. The CDR3 region is CAWSASGETQYF. CDR3 nucleotide sequence: TGTGCCTGGAGTGCTAGTGGGGAGACCCAGTACTTC.

The chain employs TRBV30 and TRBJ2-1, with 7 nucleotides matching TRBD2. The CDR3 covers 14 residues. The V gene end was trimmed by 0 bases and the J gene end by 5 bases; junction bases not matched to a gene: 4. Looked up from germline, CDR1 is GTSNPN and CDR2 is SVGIG (reference sequence). The CDR3 DNA is TGTGCCTGGAGTGTAGCGGGGTTTAACAATGAGCAGTTCTTC. The encoded protein is CAWSVAGFNNEQFF.

The rearrangement joins TRBV4-3 to TRBJ1-1, with 9 bases matching TRBD1. J gave up 2 bases and V 4 bases, and 11 bases lay outside the gene matches. Germline-derived CDR1 and CDR2 are LGHNA and YSLEER. This CDR3 has 17 residues. The chain's CDR3 is CASSLTGTGSKNTEAFF. The CDR3 DNA follows: TGCGCCAGCAGCCTAACCGGGACAGGGTCAAAAAACACTGAAGCTTTCTTT.

A note on this clone: The junction and the germline gene differ at one end; a read error may be behind it. The rearrangement joins TRBV29-1 to TRBJ1-2; possibly TRBD1 for D (5 bases). The CDR3 spans 15 residues. Germline CDR1 reads SQVTM; CDR2 reads ANQGSEA. CDR3 loop: CGVEQPSGLLYGYTF. CDR3 DNA sequence: TGCGGCGTTGAACAACCCTCGGGACTGCTCTATGGCTACACCTTC.

This chain joins TRBV2 and TRBJ1-5; D perhaps matches TRBD1 (5 bases). Germline loops: CDR1 SNHLY, CDR2 FYNNEI. The length of the CDR3 is 15 residues. V gave up 5 bases and J gave up 6 bases, with 17 bases separating them. CDR3 DNA: TGTGCCAGCAGTTACCAGGGATCCCCCGGTCAGCCCCAGCATTTT. Translated, it gives CASSYQGSPGQPQHF.

The V and J genes are TRBV29-1 and TRBJ1-1; possible D gene TRBD1, 6 bases. The CDR3 has 16 residues. Germline V gene data show CDR1 as SQVTM and CDR2 as ANQGSEA. Trimming shortened V by 7 bases and J by 0 bases, and 21 bases separated the two germline ends. The CDR3 protein is CSAAKFSTGLNTEAFF. CDR3 bases: TGCAGCGCCGCGAAATTCTCGACAGGCTTGAACACTGAAGCTTTCTTT.

The V call is TRBV29-1, the J call TRBJ2-2; 9 nucleotides agree with TRBD1. The CDR3 sequence is 14 residues long. Germline lookup yields CDR1 SQVTM and CDR2 ANQGSEA. V dropped 7 bases and J dropped 6; count of bases not matched to a gene: 9. Written as DNA, the CDR3 is TGCAGCGCCGGCCGGGACAGGGCGGCCGGGGAGCTGTTTTTT. It encodes CSAGRDRAAGELFF.